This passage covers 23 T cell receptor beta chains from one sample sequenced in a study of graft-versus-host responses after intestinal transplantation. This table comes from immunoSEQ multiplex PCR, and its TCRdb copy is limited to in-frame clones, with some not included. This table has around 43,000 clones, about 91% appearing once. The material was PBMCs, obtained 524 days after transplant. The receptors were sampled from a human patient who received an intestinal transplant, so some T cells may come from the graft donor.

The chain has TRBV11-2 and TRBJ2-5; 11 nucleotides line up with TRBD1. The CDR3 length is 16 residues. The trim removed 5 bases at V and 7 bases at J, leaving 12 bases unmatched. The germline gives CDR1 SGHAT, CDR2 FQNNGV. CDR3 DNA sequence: TGTGCCAGCAGCATTGGGACAGGGGGTGTCCGGGGGACCCAGTACTTC. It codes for CASSIGTGGVRGTQYF.

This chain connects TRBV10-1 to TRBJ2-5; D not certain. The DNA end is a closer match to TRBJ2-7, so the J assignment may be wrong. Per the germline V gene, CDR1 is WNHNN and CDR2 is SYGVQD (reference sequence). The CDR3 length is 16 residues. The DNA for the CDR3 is TGCGCCAGCAGTGAGGACAACCGGGTCCGAGCCTACGAGCAGTACTTC. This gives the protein CASSEDNRVRAYEQYF.

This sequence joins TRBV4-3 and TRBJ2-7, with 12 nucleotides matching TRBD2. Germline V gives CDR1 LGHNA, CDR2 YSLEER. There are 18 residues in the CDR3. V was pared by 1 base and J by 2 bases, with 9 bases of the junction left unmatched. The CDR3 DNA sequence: TGCGCCAGCAGCCAAGCCGACCCGACTAGCGGGAGTACCTACGAGCAGTACTTC. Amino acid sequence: CASSQADPTSGSTYEQYF.

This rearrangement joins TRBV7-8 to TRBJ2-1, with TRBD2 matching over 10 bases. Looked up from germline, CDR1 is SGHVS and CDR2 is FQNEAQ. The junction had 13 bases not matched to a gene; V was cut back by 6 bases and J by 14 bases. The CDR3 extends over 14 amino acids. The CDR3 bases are TGTGCCAGCAGTCCGCGGGGTAGCGGGGGGAGGGAGTTCTTC. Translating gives CASSPRGSGGREFF.

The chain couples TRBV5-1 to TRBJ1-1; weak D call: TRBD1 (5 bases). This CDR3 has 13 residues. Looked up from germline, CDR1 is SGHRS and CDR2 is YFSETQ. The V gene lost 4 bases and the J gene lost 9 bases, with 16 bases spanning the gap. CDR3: CASSPGRDLKAFF. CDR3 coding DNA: TGCGCCAGCAGCCCAGGACGGGACCTCAAAGCTTTCTTT.

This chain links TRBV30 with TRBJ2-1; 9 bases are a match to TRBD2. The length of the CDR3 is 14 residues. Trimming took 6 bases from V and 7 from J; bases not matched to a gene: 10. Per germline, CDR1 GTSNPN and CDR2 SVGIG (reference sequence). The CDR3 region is CACSGGLAGNEQFF. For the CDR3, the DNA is TGTGCCTGCAGCGGGGGGCTAGCGGGGAATGAGCAGTTCTTC.

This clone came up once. CDR3 coding DNA: TGTGCCAGCAGTTACCCTCTTGGGCTAGCGGGGGAGGCGGTGGAGACCCAGTACTTC. Translation gives CASSYPLGLAGEAVETQYF. V and J are TRBV28 and TRBJ2-5; 10 nucleotides agree with TRBD2. V shed 4 bases and J 5 bases; nucleotides not matched to a gene: 19. Germline CDR1 is MDHEN and CDR2 is SYDVKM. The CDR3 has 19 amino acids.

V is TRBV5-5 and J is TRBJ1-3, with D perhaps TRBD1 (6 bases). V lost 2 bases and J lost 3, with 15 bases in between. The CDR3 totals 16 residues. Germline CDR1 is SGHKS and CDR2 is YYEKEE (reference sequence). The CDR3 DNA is TGTGCCAGCAGCTTCAGGGGCGCAGAAGATGGAAACACCATATATTTT. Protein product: CASSFRGAEDGNTIYF.

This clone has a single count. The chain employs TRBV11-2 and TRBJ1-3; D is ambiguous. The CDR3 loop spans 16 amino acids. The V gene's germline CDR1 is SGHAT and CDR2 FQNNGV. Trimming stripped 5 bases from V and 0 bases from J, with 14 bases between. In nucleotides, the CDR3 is TGTGCCAGCAGCCCAGGAGTCGGGATCTCTGGAAACACCATATATTTT. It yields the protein CASSPGVGISGNTIYF. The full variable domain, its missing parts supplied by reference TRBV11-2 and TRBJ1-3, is EAGVAQSPRYKIIEKRQSVAFWCNPISGHATLYWYQQILGQGPKLLIQFQNNGVVDDSQLPKDRFSAERLKGVDSTLKIQPAKLEDSAVYLCASSPGVGISGNTIYFGEGSWLTVV.

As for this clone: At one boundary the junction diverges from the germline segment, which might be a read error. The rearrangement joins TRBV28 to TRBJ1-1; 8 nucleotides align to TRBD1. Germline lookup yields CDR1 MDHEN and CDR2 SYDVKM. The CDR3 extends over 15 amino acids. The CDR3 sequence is CASSLHGQGNSEAFF. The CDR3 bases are TGTGCCAGCAGTCTTCACGGACAGGGAAACAGTGAAGCTTTCTTT.

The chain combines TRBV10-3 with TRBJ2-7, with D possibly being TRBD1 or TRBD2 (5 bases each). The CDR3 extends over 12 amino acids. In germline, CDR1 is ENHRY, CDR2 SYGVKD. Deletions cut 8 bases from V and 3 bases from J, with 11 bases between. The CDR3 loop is CAIRDLRYEQYF. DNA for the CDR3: TGTGCCATCCGGGACCTACGCTACGAGCAGTACTTC.

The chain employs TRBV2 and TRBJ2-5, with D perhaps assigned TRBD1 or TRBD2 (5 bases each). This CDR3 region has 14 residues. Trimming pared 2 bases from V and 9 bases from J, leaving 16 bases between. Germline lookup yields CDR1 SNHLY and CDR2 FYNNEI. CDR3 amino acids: CASSELSQMGAQYF. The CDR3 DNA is TGTGCCAGCAGTGAATTGAGTCAAATGGGGGCCCAGTACTTC.

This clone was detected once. The CDR3 DNA is TGTGCCAGCAGCCCCGAACGGGCTAGTTTTTTTCACACAGATACGCAGTATTTT. This translates into CASSPERASFFHTDTQYF. This sequence joins TRBV5-4 and TRBJ2-3; D gene uncertain. The CDR3 totals 18 residues. Trimming took off 4 bases at V and 2 bases at J, with 23 bases between the two ends. Germline CDR1 and CDR2: SGHNT and YYREEE (reference sequence).

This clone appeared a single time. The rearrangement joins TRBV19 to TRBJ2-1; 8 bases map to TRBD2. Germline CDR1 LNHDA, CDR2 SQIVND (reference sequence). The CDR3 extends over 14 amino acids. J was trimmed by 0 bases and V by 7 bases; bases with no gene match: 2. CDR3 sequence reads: CASNSGNSYNEQFF. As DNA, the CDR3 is TGTGCCAGTAATAGCGGGAACTCCTACAATGAGCAGTTCTTC. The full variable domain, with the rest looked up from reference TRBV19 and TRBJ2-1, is DGGITQSPKYLFRKEGQNVTLSCEQNLNHDAMYWYRQDPGQGLRLIYYSQIVNDFQKGDIAEGYSVSREKKESFPLTVTSAQKNPTAFYLCASNSGNSYNEQFFGPGTRLTVL.

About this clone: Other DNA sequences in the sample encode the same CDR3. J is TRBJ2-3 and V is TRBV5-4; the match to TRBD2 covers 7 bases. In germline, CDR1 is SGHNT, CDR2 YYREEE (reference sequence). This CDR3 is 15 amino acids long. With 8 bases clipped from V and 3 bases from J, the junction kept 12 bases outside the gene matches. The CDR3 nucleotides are TGTGCCAGTAGCCGAGTACCACTAGCGACAGATACGCAGTATTTT. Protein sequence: CASSRVPLATDTQYF.

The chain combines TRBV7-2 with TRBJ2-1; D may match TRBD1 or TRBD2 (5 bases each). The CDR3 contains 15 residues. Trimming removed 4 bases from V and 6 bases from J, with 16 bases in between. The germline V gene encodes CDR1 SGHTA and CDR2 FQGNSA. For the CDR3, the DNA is TGTGCCAGCAGCTGGACACTAGAACTGCGCAATGAGCAGTTCTTC. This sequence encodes CASSWTLELRNEQFF.

Here the CDR3 DNA reads TGTGCCAGTAGCCTAGGAGGGAAGAACACTGAAGCTTTCTTT. Protein sequence: CASSLGGKNTEAFF. The chain carries TRBV19 and TRBJ1-1; D ambiguous. The CDR3 has 14 amino acids. Trimming removed 6 bases at V and 1 base at J, with 12 bases between. Germline V gene data show CDR1 as LNHDA and CDR2 as SQIVND (reference sequence). Variable domain in full (rest from reference TRBV19 and TRBJ1-1): DGGITQSPKYLFRKEGQNVTLSCEQNLNHDAMYWYRQDPGQGLRLIYYSQIVNDFQKGDIAEGYSVSREKKESFPLTVTSAQKNPTAFYLCASSLGGKNTEAFFGQGTRLTVV.

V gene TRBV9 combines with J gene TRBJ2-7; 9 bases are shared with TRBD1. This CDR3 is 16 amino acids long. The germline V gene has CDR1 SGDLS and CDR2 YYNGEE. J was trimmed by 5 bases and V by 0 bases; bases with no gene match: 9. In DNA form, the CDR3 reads TGTGCCAGCAGCGTAGCCCCGGGACAGGGTAGGGACGAGCAGTACTTC. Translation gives CASSVAPGQGRDEQYF.

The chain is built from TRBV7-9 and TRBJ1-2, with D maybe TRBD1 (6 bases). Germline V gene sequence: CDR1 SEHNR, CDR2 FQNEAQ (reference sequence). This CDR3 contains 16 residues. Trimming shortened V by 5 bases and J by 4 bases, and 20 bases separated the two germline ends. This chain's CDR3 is CASSVGSGGLAYGYTF. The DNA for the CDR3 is TGTGCCAGCAGCGTCGGAAGCGGGGGCCTTGCCTATGGCTACACCTTC.

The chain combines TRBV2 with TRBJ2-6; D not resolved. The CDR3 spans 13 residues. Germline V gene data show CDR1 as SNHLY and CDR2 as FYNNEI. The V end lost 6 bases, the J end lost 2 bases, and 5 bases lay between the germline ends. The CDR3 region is CASRLTGANVLTF. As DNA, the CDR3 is TGTGCCAGCAGGTTAACTGGGGCCAACGTCCTGACTTTC. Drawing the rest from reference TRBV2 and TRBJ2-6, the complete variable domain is EPEVTQTPSHQVTQMGQEVILRCVPISNHLYFYWYRQILGQKVEFLVSFYNNEISEKSEIFDDQFSVERPDGSNFTLKIRSTKLEDSAMYFCASRLTGANVLTFGAGSRLTVL.

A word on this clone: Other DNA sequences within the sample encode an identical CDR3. CDR3: CASSLDRTGKETQYF. CDR3 coding DNA: TGTGCCAGCAGCTTAGATCGGACAGGGAAGGAGACCCAGTACTTC. This chain links TRBV11-2 with TRBJ2-5, with 8 bases lining up with TRBD1. J was trimmed by 5 bases and V by 0 bases; bases with no gene match: 5. The CDR3 runs 15 residues. Germline CDR1 SGHAT, CDR2 FQNNGV.

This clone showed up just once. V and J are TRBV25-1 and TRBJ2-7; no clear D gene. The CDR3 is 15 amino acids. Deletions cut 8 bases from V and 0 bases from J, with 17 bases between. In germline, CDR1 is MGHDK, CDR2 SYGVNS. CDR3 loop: CASVEPGLSSYEQYF. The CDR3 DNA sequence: TGTGCCAGCGTAGAACCGGGTCTCAGCTCCTACGAGCAGTACTTC.

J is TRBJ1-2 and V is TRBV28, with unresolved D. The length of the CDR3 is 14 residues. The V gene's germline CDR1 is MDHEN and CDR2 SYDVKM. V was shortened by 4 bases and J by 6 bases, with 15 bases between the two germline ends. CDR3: CASSSPGGENGYTF. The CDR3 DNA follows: TGTGCCAGCAGTTCCCCGGGAGGAGAGAATGGCTACACCTTC.